This T cell receptor beta chain was documented in a study of a mutant IDH1 vaccine in newly diagnosed glioma. Background on the study: Eight vaccinations reached patients in weeks 1, 3, 5, 7, 11, 15, 19 and 23. With temozolomide cycles, or 4-6 weeks after radiotherapy alone, vaccination was started. Before enrollment, patients got radiotherapy alone, temozolomide alone, or mostly the combination.

This clone came up a few times. The antigen remains undetermined. Deletions cut 3 bases from V and 2 bases from J, with 10 bases between. The V gene's germline CDR1 is GTSNPN and CDR2 SVGIG (reference sequence). The CDR3 totals 13 residues. Using immunoSEQ multiplex PCR, the repertoire was profiled, and TCRdb retains in-frame clones only, with some absent. The sample lists tens of thousands of clones; 84% were seen once. Described time point: week 11, during vaccination. Topical imiquimod accompanied each vaccine dose, which consisted of 300 ug of mutant IDH1 20-mer peptide. This clonotype was obtained from a woman aged 50 to 65 with glioma. The gene calls are TRBV30 and TRBJ1-1, with D unresolved. The material was PBMCs, obtained from a glioma patient whose treatment included an IDH1 peptide vaccine. The CDR3 region has the DNA TGTGCCTGGAGGGCCTCTCCCAACACTGAAGCTTTCTTT. The encoded protein is CAWRASPNTEAFF.